Shown below are 2 T cell receptor beta chains from a single sample sequenced in a study of CD8 T cells in ankylosing spondylitis. Their antigens are not known. Study-wide results and caveats: It appeared that ankylosing spondylitis blood was characterized by a TCR beta motif of seven or eight highly homologous variants.

TCRdb passed the 5' RACE reads through MiXCR, listing each CDR3 protein once. In the table there are over 600,000 distinct CDR3 sequences, roughly 20% of which are singletons. The sequenced sample consisted of blood, either unsorted or a sorted T cell fraction (not recorded which). The source of these receptors is a male donor with ankylosing spondylitis.

V and J are TRBV5-5 and TRBJ2-1; 8 bases align to TRBD1. This CDR3 contains 15 residues. V lost 3 bases, J lost 3 bases, and 5 bases stayed unmatched. From germline, CDR1 is SGHKS and CDR2 YYEKEE (reference sequence). As DNA, the CDR3 is TGTGCCAGCAGCTACGGACAGGGAAACTACAATGAGCAGTTCTTC. As protein: CASSYGQGNYNEQFF.

The rearrangement links TRBV18 to TRBJ1-1; a weak D match, TRBD1 (5 bases). The germline V gene encodes CDR1 KGHSH and CDR2 LQKENI. V dropped 5 bases and J dropped 1 base, with 14 bases sitting between them. There are 15 residues in the CDR3. The CDR3 loop is CASSSVRGENTEAFF. CDR3 sequence (DNA): TGTGCCAGCTCATCTGTACGGGGGGAGAACACTGAAGCTTTCTTT.